A single sample is the source of the 11 T cell receptor beta chains below, sequenced in a study of T cells in Graves' hyperthyroidism and ophthalmopathy. Researchers amplified the TCR beta CDR3 regions from RNA transcripts. The TCR CDR3 first-round RT-PCR relied on the HTBI primer set. TCRdb processed the multiplex PCR reads anew with MiXCR; each CDR3 protein has one entry. The data show 300,000 to 450,000 distinct CDR3 sequences, about 25% seen once. Input material: blood. The receptors shown here come from a man aged 50-60 years with Graves' hyperthyroidism.

This clonotype was observed many times. The J gene is TRBJ2-7, the V gene TRBV7-9; possible D gene TRBD2, 6 bases. This CDR3 is 14 amino acids long. V was trimmed by 1 base and J by 6 bases, leaving 13 bases between them. The V gene's germline CDR1 is SEHNR and CDR2 FQNEAQ (reference sequence). The CDR3 nucleotides read TGTGCCAGCAGCTTAGGCGGGGCCCAAACCGAGCAGTACTTC. Protein: CASSLGGAQTEQYF. The variable domain in full, completed from reference TRBV7-9 and TRBJ2-7, reads DTGVSQNPRHKITKRGQNVTFRCDPISEHNRLYWYRQTLGQGPEFLTYFQNEAQLEKSRLLSDRFSAERPKGSFSTLEIQRTEQGDSAMYLCASSLGGAQTEQYFGPGTRLTVT.

Concerning this clonotype: A much larger clone is a single base away; this may be a read error. This sequence joins TRBV3-1 and TRBJ2-1, with D tentatively TRBD1 (6 bases). The CDR3 loop spans 15 amino acids. The germline CDR1 and CDR2 sequences are LGHDT and YNNKEL (reference sequence). Trimming cost V 4 bases and J 5 bases, with 15 bases left between them. The CDR3 is CASSLQADRNNEQFF. CDR3 nucleotide sequence: TGTGCCAGCAGCCTACAAGCCGACAGGAACAATGAGCAGTTCTTC.

This clonotype was recorded many times. J is TRBJ2-7 and V is TRBV18, with D maybe TRBD1 (6 bases). V lost 5 bases to trimming and J lost 4 bases, with 9 bases between them. Germline V CDR1 and CDR2: KGHSH, LQKENI. This CDR3 spans 12 amino acids. The CDR3 sequence: CASSVQGYEQYF. CDR3 nucleotide sequence: TGTGCCAGCTCAGTACAGGGTTACGAGCAGTACTTC.

CDR3 amino acids: CAIRTGDRYEQFF. CDR3 nucleotides: TGTGCCATCAGGACAGGGGATCGGTATGAGCAGTTCTTC. V gene TRBV10-3 combines with J gene TRBJ2-1, with TRBD1 identical over 8 bases. Germline lookup yields CDR1 ENHRY and CDR2 SYGVKD. CDR3 size: 13 residues. The V segment lost 6 bases and the J segment 8 bases; nucleotides outside the gene matches: 6.

As concerns this clonotype: This may be a read error, as it is one base from a much larger clone. The limits of the CDR3 on the DNA are not certain, so only TCRdb's listed CDR3 is given. The chain uses TRBV11-2 and TRBJ2-7; TRBD1, the table's D call, was not compared with the DNA. The CDR3 spans 15 amino acids, including both terminal residues. Germline V gives CDR1 SGHAT, CDR2 FQNNGV. This chain's CDR3 is CASSFGQGAWYEPYF.

The rearrangement uses TRBV10-3 and TRBJ1-4; tentative D call: TRBD1 (6 bases). Trimming shortened V by 4 bases and J by 8 bases, and 8 bases separated the two germline ends. The length of the CDR3 is 12 residues. Germline V gene lookup returns CDR1 ENHRY and CDR2 SYGVKD. The CDR3 sequence is CAISAGHEKLFF. In nucleotides, the CDR3 is TGTGCCATCAGTGCGGGACACGAAAAACTGTTTTTT.

V and J are TRBV29-1 and TRBJ1-1; D is perhaps TRBD1 (5 bases). Trimming pared 4 bases from V and 1 base from J, leaving 13 bases between. Per germline, CDR1 SQVTM and CDR2 ANQGSEA. The CDR3 loop spans 14 amino acids. CDR3 DNA: TGCAGCGTTGTGACCGGCGGGGGGAACACTGAAGCTTTCTTT. It specifies CSVVTGGGNTEAFF.

V gene TRBV4-1 combines with J gene TRBJ2-1; D ambiguous. From germline, CDR1 is MGHRA and CDR2 YSYEKL. V was trimmed by 0 bases and J by 3 bases, leaving 15 bases between them. This CDR3 comprises 17 residues. CDR3 amino acids: CASSQEGNHPFYNEQFF. CDR3 coding DNA: TGCGCCAGCAGCCAAGAGGGAAACCACCCCTTCTACAATGAGCAGTTCTTC.

The chain employs TRBV5-6 and TRBJ2-1; 11 bases fit TRBD2. Trimming cost V 1 base and J 4 bases; bases outside gene matches: 7. CDR1 is SGHDT and CDR2 is YYEEEE in the germline V gene. This CDR3 comprises 17 residues. CDR3 region: CASSLFETSGKYNEQFF. CDR3 bases: TGTGCCAGCAGCTTGTTTGAGACTAGCGGGAAATACAATGAGCAGTTCTTC.

This clonotype has only a few counts. The chain combines TRBV12-3 or TRBV12-4 with TRBJ2-1; 7 bases map to TRBD2. There are 14 residues in the CDR3. With V trimmed by 4 bases and J by 8 bases, 8 bases remained unmatched. This CDR3 reads CASSSGTILDEQFF. As DNA, the CDR3 is TGTGCCAGCAGTTCCGGGACTATCCTAGATGAGCAGTTCTTC.

The chain recombines TRBV7-9 with TRBJ1-2, with a weak D call TRBD1 (5 bases). This CDR3 comprises 15 residues. V lost 1 base and J lost 4, with 13 bases in between. From germline, CDR1 is SEHNR and CDR2 FQNEAQ (reference sequence). CDR3 region: CASSLDAGPGYGYTF. The CDR3 nucleotides are TGTGCCAGCAGCTTAGATGCAGGGCCGGGCTATGGCTACACCTTC.